This T cell receptor (beta chain) was documented in a study of blood T cells in healthy people across ages. This clonotype has a handful of counts. The CDR3 runs to 15 residues. Trimming removed 0 bases from V and 4 bases from J, with 13 bases in between. CDR1 MNHNS and CDR2 SASEGT come from the germline V gene. Sample-barcoded 5' priming and a J-beta primer mix drove a second PCR of roughly 6 to 12 cycles. A template-switch adaptor containing 12 random nucleotides labeled each cDNA molecule. Each CDR3 protein is one row after TCRdb ran MiXCR on the 5' RACE reads. The data show about 580,000 distinct CDR3 sequences, around 48% seen once.

This clonotype originated in a man at least 80 years old in good health. The rearrangement joins TRBV6-1 to TRBJ2-7; D gene unclear. Sequencing used blood. CDR3 bases: TGTGCCAGCAGTGAAGCGCCTGGCCTACAATACGAGCAGTACTTC. Protein: CASSEAPGLQYEQYF.